This paragraph covers one T cell receptor beta chain sequence. Its antigen is as yet unknown. CDR3 length: 16 amino acids. The data originate from a study of cytomegalovirus exposure and HLA in healthy donors. With 60 Vbeta and 13 Jbeta primers, the PCR was carried out. The repertoire was sequenced with immunoSEQ multiplex PCR; TCRdb's copy has only in-frame clones and lacks some. This sample has around 120,000 clones, with 74% found just once. General study results and limits: The study dropped some indistinguishable V segments, TRBV6-2 and TRBV6-3 among them. When the data were analyzed later, several of the most significant clusters appeared to be linked to common viral pathogens. A later analysis reportedly identified an Asian-associated ancestry cluster as carrying fewer N-insertions than the approximately 670-donor mean.

The sequence was obtained from a woman aged 50 to 65 in good health and CMV-seropositive. Sequenced: PBMCs. V and J are TRBV21-1 and TRBJ2-1; the table's D call TRBD1 went unverified against the DNA. TRBV21-1 is a listed pseudogene. CDR3 DNA sequence: TGTGCCAGCAGCAAGTTTGTGCAGGGTTCCTACAATGAGCAGTTCTTC. It yields the protein CASSKFVQGSYNEQFF.